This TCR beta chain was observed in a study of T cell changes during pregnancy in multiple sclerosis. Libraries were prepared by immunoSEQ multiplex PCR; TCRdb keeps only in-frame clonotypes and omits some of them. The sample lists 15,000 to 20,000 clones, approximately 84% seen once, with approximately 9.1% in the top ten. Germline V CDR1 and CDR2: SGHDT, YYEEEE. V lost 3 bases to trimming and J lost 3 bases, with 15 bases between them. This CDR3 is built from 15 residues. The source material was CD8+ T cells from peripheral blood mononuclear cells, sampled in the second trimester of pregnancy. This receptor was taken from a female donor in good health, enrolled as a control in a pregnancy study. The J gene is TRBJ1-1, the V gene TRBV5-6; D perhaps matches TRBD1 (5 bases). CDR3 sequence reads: CASSWGGEEDTEAFF. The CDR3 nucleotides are TGTGCCAGCAGCTGGGGAGGGGAGGAGGACACTGAAGCTTTCTTT.